The 3 T cell receptor beta chains presented below share a single source sample, sequenced in a study of cytomegalovirus exposure and HLA in healthy donors. This PCR relied on a set of 60 Vbeta primers and 13 Jbeta primers. TCRdb's table, derived via immunoSEQ multiplex PCR, lists solely in-frame clones and lacks some. Of around 110,000 clones listed, 71% were seen once; the top ten hold 2.5% to 3.5%. The sequencing input was PBMCs. Source of these receptors: a female donor in good health and CMV-seronegative.

The rearrangement uses TRBV21-1 and TRBJ2-7; the table names TRBD1, a call not compared with the DNA. TRBV21-1 is assigned pseudogene status. CDR3 length equals 14 residues. DNA for the CDR3: TGTGCCAGCAGCACCCCCAAGACAGACTACGAGCAGTACTTC. Its protein is CASSTPKTDYEQYF.

The rearrangement joins TRBV15 to TRBJ1-1; no firm D call. Trimming removed 0 bases at V and 11 bases at J, with 13 bases between. CDR1 is LNHNV and CDR2 is YYDKDF in the germline V gene (reference sequence). The CDR3 totals 13 residues. This CDR3 is CATSRDLELQAFF. The CDR3 nucleotides read TGTGCCACCAGCAGAGATTTAGAATTACAGGCTTTCTTT.

The chain couples TRBV9 to TRBJ1-2; 7 bases agree with TRBD1. CDR3 length: 14 residues. Per germline, CDR1 SGDLS and CDR2 YYNGEE. After removal of 6 bases from V and 5 bases from J, the junction contained 10 bases not matched to a gene. CDR3 coding DNA: TGTGCCAGCACCGTTACAGGGGTGCCTTATGGCTACACCTTC. Residues: CASTVTGVPYGYTF.